The 20 T cell receptor beta chains below all came from one sample that was sequenced in a study of T cells expressing NK-cell markers. TCRdb re-called the 5' RACE reads, yielding one record per CDR3 amino acid sequence without DNA. This sample's table has 350,000 to 400,000 distinct CDR3 sequences. Sequencing was done on a sample of blood T cells: a sorted CD56 or NKG2C T cell subset, CD4+ or CD8+ T cells, or bulk PBMC T cells (not recorded which). The receptor source for this set is a woman aged 45 to 65 in good health.

This rearrangement joins TRBV5-5 to TRBJ2-2. This CDR3 region has 17 residues. CDR1 is SGHKS, CDR2 YYEKEE, per germline (reference sequence). The CDR3 is CASSLAGRNGNTGELFF.

The CDR3 loop is CASSPPGLAVTYNEQFF. The rearrangement links TRBV3-1 to TRBJ2-1; no DNA is available, so the TRBD2 call from TCRdb remains unchecked. Looked up from germline, CDR1 is LGHDT and CDR2 is YNNKEL (reference sequence). The CDR3 runs 17 residues.

The chain employs TRBV24-1 and TRBJ2-2; TCRdb's D call, TRBD1, is unchecked because there is no DNA. Germline CDR1 KGHDR, CDR2 SFDVKD. The CDR3 is 19 residues long. The CDR3 here is CATSTLRKLRDGTTGELFF.

The V and J genes are TRBV9 and TRBJ2-5; TCRdb indicates TRBD2, and absent DNA this call remains unverified. The germline V gene encodes CDR1 SGDLS and CDR2 YYNGEE. There are 15 residues in the CDR3. The CDR3 reads CASSVGLATQETQYF.

The rearrangement joins TRBV20-1 to TRBJ2-3. The CDR3 is 14 amino acids. Germline CDR1 and CDR2: DFQATT and SNEGSKA (reference sequence). CDR3 amino acids: CSARDNRKGDTQYF.

The gene calls are TRBV5-1 and TRBJ2-5; the TRBD1 assignment by TCRdb is unverifiable without DNA. The CDR3 consists of 12 residues. Germline V CDR1 and CDR2: SGHRS, YFSETQ. The CDR3 sequence: CASSEDTETQYF.

This sequence joins TRBV10-3 and TRBJ2-2. The CDR3 is made up of 13 amino acids. Germline V lookup: CDR1 ENHRY, CDR2 SYGVKD. The CDR3 spells CAISDPTLKELFF.

The chain employs TRBV29-1 and TRBJ2-5; TCRdb's D call, TRBD1, is unchecked because there is no DNA. The V gene's germline CDR1 is SQVTM and CDR2 ANQGSEA. This CDR3 spans 15 amino acids. This CDR3 reads CSVEDGKGQGETQYF.

The V gene is TRBV5-4, the J gene TRBJ2-4; as DNA is missing, the TRBD1 call by TCRdb cannot be tested. CDR1 and CDR2 (germline): SGHNT, YYREEE (reference sequence). CDR3 size: 15 residues. Here the CDR3 reads CASSLPGQPGNIQYF. Combining the CDR3 with reference TRBV5-4 and TRBJ2-4 gives the whole variable domain ETGVTQSPTHLIKTRGQQVTLRCSSQSGHNTVSWYQQALGQGPQFIFQYYREEENGRGNFPPRFSGLQFPNYSSELNVNALELDDSALYLCASSLPGQPGNIQYFGAGTRLSVL.

J is TRBJ2-1 and V is TRBV10-3; with no DNA, the TCRdb D assignment of TRBD2 cannot be verified. Germline V lookup: CDR1 ENHRY, CDR2 SYGVKD. The CDR3 totals 15 residues. Here the CDR3 reads CAISEFHGGNNEQFF.

The chain carries TRBV7-2 and TRBJ2-3; the D call of TRBD1 rests on TCRdb alone, since no DNA is present to check it. The CDR3 is 13 amino acids. The germline V gene encodes CDR1 SGHTA and CDR2 FQGNSA. The CDR3 is CASGPRGWYTQYF. The full variable domain, completed using reference TRBV7-2 and TRBJ2-3, is GAGVSQSPSNKVTEKGKDVELRCDPISGHTALYWYRQSLGQGLEFLIYFQGNSAPDKSGLPSDRFSAERTGGSVSTLTIQRTQQEDSAVYLCASGPRGWYTQYFGPGTRLTVL.

The chain joins TRBV30 to TRBJ2-5; there is no DNA to check the TCRdb D call of TRBD2. CDR1 and CDR2 from the germline V gene are GTSNPN and SVGIG (reference sequence). The CDR3 totals 13 residues. This chain's CDR3 is CACQDSLAGTQYF.

V and J are TRBV6-6 and TRBJ1-6. This CDR3 region has 13 residues. Germline V lookup: CDR1 MNHNY, CDR2 SVGAGI (reference sequence). CDR3 residues: CASSRQNNSPLHF.

The chain uses TRBV24-1 and TRBJ2-7; TCRdb gives TRBD1 as the D gene, but with no DNA this cannot be confirmed. The CDR3 loop spans 14 amino acids. In germline, CDR1 is KGHDR, CDR2 SFDVKD. CDR3 in amino acids: CATSDPGQGIEQYF.

The chain joins TRBV7-9 to TRBJ2-7; TCRdb reports TRBD2, a call that lacks DNA to check it against. In germline, CDR1 is SEHNR, CDR2 FQNEAQ (reference sequence). The CDR3 extends over 17 amino acids. This chain's CDR3 is CASSPRTLARDFYEQYF.

This sequence joins TRBV7-7 and TRBJ2-1. This CDR3 has 17 amino acids. CDR1 is SSHAT and CDR2 is FNYEAQ in the germline V gene (reference sequence). CDR3 region: CASSSSLSGTPYNEQFF.

The chain combines TRBV6-5 with TRBJ2-2; no DNA is available, so the TRBD1 call from TCRdb remains unchecked. The germline V gene encodes CDR1 MNHEY and CDR2 SVGAGI. CDR3 size: 17 residues. The CDR3 region is CASSWVPQGSGAGELFF.

The chain couples TRBV12-5 to TRBJ2-2; with no DNA, the TCRdb D assignment of TRBD1 cannot be verified. Germline V gives CDR1 LGHNT, CDR2 FRNRAP. The CDR3 is 15 amino acids. The CDR3 sequence is CASAPRGQNTGELFF.

V usage is TRBV12-3 or TRBV12-4 and J usage is TRBJ2-2; the TCRdb D gene call, TRBD2, has no DNA to confirm it. The CDR3 covers 17 residues. The CDR3 sequence is CASSLRGSGRASGELFF.

V usage is TRBV30 and J usage is TRBJ1-4; TCRdb proposes TRBD1, but this gene call is untestable without DNA. The CDR3 is made up of 15 amino acids. Germline CDR1 GTSNPN, CDR2 SVGIG (reference sequence). The CDR3 loop reads CAWTLHHRGREKLFF.